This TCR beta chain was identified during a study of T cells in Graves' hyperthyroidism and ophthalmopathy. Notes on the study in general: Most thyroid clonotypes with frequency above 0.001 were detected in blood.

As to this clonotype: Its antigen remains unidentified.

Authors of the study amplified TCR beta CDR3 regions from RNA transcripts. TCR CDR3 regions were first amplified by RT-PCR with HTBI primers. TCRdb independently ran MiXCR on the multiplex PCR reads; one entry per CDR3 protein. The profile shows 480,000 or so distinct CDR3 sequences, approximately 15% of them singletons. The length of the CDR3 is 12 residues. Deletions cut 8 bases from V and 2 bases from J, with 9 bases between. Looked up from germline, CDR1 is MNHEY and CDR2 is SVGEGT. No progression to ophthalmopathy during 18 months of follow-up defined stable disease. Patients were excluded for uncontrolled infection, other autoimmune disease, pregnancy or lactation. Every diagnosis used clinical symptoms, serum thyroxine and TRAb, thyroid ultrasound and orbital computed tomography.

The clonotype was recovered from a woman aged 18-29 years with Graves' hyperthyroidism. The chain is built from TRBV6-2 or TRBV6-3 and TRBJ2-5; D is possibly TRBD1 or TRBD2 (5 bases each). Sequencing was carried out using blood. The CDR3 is CASGDPQETQYF. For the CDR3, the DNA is TGTGCCAGCGGGGACCCACAAGAGACCCAGTACTTC.